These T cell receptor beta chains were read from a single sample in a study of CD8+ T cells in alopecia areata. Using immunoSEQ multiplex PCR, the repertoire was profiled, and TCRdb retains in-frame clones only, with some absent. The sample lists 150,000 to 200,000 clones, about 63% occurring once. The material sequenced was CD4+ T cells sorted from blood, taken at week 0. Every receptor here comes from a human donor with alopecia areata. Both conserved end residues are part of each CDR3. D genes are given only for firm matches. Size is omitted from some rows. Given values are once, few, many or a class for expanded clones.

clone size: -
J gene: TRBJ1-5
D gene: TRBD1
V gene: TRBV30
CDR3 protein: CACQTGGGQPQHF
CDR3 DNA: TGTGCCTGCCAGACAGGGGGCGGTCAGCCCCAGCATTTT

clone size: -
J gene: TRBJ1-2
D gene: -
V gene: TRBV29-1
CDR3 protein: CSVGGALTYGYTF
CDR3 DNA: TGCAGCGTTGGGGGGGCGCTCACCTATGGCTACACCTTC

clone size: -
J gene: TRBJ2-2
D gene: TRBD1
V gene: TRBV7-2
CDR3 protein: CASSLPLGQGSSGELFF
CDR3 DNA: TGTGCCAGCAGCTTACCTTTAGGACAGGGTTCGTCCGGGGAGCTGTTTTTT

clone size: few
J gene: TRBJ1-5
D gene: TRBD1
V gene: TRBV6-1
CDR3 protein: CASSWTGSEGQPQHF
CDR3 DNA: TGTGCCAGCAGCTGGACAGGGAGTGAAGGTCAGCCCCAGCATTTT

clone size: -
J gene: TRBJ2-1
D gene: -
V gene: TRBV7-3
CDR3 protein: CASSLGSELNEQFF
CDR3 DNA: TGTGCCAGCAGCTTGGGCTCCGAACTCAATGAGCAGTTCTTC

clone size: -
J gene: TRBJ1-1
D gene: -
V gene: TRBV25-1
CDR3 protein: CASSADNTEAFF
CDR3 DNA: TGTGCCAGCAGCGCCGATAACACTGAAGCTTTCTTT

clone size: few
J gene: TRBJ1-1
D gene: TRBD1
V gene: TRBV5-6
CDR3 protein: CASSPGAVGGLAFF
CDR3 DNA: TGTGCCAGCAGCCCTGGGGCTGTAGGGGGCCTAGCTTTCTTT

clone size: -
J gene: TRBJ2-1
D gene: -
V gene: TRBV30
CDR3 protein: CAWRTVDNEQFF
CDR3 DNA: TGTGCCTGGCGGACAGTGGACAATGAGCAGTTCTTC

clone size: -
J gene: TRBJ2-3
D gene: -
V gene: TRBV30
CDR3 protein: CAWSVGGPSTDTQYF
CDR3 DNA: TGTGCCTGGAGTGTGGGGGGCCCTAGCACAGATACGCAGTATTTT

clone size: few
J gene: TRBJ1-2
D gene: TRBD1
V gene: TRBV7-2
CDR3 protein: CASSTGLQGNYGYTF
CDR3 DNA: TGTGCCAGCAGCACCGGGTTACAGGGGAACTATGGCTACACCTTC

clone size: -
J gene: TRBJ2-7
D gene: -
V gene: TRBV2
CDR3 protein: CASSETDPYEQYF
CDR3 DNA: TGTGCCAGCAGTGAGACAGACCCCTACGAGCAGTACTTC

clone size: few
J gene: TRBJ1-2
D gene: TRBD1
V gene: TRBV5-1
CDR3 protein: CASSVNPATGGGYTF
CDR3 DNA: TGCGCCAGCAGCGTAAACCCCGCGACAGGGGGCGGCTACACCTTC

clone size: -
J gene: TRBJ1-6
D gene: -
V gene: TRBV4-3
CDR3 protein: CASSQAPVGSDSPLHF
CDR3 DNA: TGCGCCAGCAGCCAAGCCCCCGTAGGTTCCGATTCACCCCTCCACTTT

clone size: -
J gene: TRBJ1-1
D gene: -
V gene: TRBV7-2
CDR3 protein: CASSLRMNTEAFF
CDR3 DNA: TGTGCCAGCAGCTTAAGGATGAACACTGAAGCTTTCTTT

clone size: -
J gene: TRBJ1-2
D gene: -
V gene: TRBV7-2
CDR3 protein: CASSLDLRDLKLGGYTF
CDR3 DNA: TGTGCCAGCAGCTTGGACCTCCGGGACCTGAAATTGGGAGGCTACACCTTC

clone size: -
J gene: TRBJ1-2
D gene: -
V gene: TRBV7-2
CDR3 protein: CASSLGALYGYTF
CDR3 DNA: TGTGCCAGCAGCTTAGGAGCTCTCTATGGCTACACCTTC

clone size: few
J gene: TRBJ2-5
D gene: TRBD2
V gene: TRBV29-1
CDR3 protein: CSEVGTRGETQYF
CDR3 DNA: TGCAGCGAAGTCGGGACTAGAGGAGAGACCCAGTACTTC

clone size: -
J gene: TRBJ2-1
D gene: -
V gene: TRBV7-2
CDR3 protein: CASRPTGPHEQFF
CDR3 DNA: TGTGCCAGCAGACCTACGGGGCCCCATGAGCAGTTCTTC

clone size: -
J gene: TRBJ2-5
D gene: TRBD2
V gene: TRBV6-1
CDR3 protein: CASSAGASGVGETQYF
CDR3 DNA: TGTGCCAGCAGTGCTGGGGCTAGCGGGGTGGGCGAGACCCAGTACTTC

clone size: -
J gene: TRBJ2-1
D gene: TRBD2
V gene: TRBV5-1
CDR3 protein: CASSLNTGGPSYNEQFF
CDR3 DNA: TGCGCCAGCAGCTTGAACACGGGGGGACCCTCCTACAATGAGCAGTTCTTC

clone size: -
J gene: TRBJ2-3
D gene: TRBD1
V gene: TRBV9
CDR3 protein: CASSVGTGYGTDTQYF
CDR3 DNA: TGTGCCAGCAGCGTAGGGACAGGGTACGGCACAGATACGCAGTATTTT

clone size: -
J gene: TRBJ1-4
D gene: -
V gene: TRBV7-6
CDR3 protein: CASSLSSSNEKLFF
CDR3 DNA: TGTGCCAGCAGCTTATCCAGCAGTAATGAAAAACTGTTTTTT

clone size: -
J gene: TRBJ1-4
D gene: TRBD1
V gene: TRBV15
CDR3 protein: CATRAIRDSNEKLFF
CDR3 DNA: TGTGCCACCAGGGCCATCCGGGACAGTAATGAAAAACTGTTTTTT

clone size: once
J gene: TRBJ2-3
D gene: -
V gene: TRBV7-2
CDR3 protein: CASSSTAGTQYF
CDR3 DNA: TGTGCCAGCAGCTCCACGGCGGGTACGCAGTATTTT

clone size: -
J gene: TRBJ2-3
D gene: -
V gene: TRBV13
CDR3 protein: CASSSNRDPQYF
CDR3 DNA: TGTGCCAGCAGCTCGAACAGAGATCCGCAGTATTTT

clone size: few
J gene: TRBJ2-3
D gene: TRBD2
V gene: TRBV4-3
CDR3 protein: CASSQAASGGTDTQYF
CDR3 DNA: TGCGCCAGCAGCCAAGCGGCAAGCGGGGGCACAGATACGCAGTATTTT

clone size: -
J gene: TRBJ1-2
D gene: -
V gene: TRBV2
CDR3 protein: CASSAGANYGYTF
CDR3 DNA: TGTGCCAGCAGTGCCGGGGCCAACTATGGCTACACCTTC

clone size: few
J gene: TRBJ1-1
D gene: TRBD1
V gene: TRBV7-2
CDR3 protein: CASTPTGSTTEAFF
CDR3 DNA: TGTGCCAGCACCCCGACAGGGTCTACCACTGAAGCTTTCTTT

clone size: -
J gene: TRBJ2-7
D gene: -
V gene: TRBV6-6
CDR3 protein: CASSYYGDYEQYF
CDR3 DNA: TGTGCCAGCAGTTACTATGGGGACTACGAGCAGTACTTC

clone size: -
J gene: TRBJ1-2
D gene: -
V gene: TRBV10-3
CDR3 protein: CAISQTAVYTF
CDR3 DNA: TGTGCCATCAGTCAGACAGCGGTCTACACCTTC

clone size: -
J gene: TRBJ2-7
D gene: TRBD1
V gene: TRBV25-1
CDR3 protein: CASQRGTGAYEQYF
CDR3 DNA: TGTGCCAGCCAAAGGGGGACAGGAGCCTACGAGCAGTACTTC

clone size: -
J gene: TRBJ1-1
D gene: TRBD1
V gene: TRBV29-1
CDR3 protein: CSVQGDRGVTEAFF
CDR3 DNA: TGCAGCGTCCAAGGGGACAGGGGAGTGACTGAAGCTTTCTTT

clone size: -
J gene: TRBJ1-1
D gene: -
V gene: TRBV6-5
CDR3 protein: CASTGSMNTEAFF
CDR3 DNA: TGTGCCAGCACCGGCAGCATGAACACTGAAGCTTTCTTT

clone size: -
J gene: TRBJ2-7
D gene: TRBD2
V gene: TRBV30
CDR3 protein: CAWSDVAGGPYEQYF
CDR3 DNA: TGTGCCTGGAGTGACGTAGCGGGGGGACCGTACGAGCAGTACTTC

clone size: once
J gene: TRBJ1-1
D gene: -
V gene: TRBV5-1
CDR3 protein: CASSLTRSMNTEAFF
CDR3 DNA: TGCGCCAGCAGCTTGACACGGAGCATGAACACTGAAGCTTTCTTT

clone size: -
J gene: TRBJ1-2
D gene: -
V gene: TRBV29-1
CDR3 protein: CSVEDRSYGYTF
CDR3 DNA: TGCAGCGTTGAAGACAGGAGCTATGGCTACACCTTC

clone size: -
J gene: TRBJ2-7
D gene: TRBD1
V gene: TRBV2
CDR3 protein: CASGNRGIYEQYF
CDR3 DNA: TGTGCCAGCGGGAACAGGGGCATCTACGAGCAGTACTTC

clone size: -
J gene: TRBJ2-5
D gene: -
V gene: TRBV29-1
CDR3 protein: CSVRGTETQYF
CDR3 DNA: TGCAGCGTAAGGGGGACGGAGACCCAGTACTTC

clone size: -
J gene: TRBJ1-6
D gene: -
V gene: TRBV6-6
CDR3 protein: CASSHRESPLHF
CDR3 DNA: TGTGCCAGCAGTCACAGGGAGTCACCCCTCCACTTT